This T cell receptor beta chain was documented in a study of blood T cell repertoires in COVID-19. Overall study context: The origin of the acute and convalescent COVID-19 samples was the United States, Italy and Spain.

The CDR3 is 14 amino acids. CDR1 is SEHNR, CDR2 FQNEAQ, per germline (reference sequence). V lost 5 bases to trimming and J lost 7 bases, with 17 bases between them. Original handling: Quantification of nucleated cells was approximated via reference gene primer amplification. Here immunoSEQ multiplex PCR was the method, and the copy in TCRdb shows in-frame clones only, minus some. V and J calls and clone size are given by that table; D and trimming were obtained from the DNA. The profile shows 150,000 to 200,000 clones, approximately 87% of them singletons. The TCR sequence derives from a man aged 18 to 29 with active or convalescent COVID-19. V and J are TRBV7-9 and TRBJ1-2; TRBD1 might be the D (5 bases). Sequenced: peripheral blood. CDR3 in DNA: TGTGCCAGCAGCCGACAGAACCCCCTGGGTGGCTACACCTTC. Its translation: CASSRQNPLGGYTF.